The 18 T cell receptor beta chains below come from one sample, sequenced in a study of T cell responses to AZD1222 COVID-19 vaccine. Produced via immunoSEQ multiplex PCR; TCRdb's table is partial and in-frame only. This table has roughly 120,000 clones, just over 85% appearing once. Material: peripheral blood, obtained on day 0 of MenACWY control vaccination. The receptors stem from an adult in good health.

The chain combines TRBV5-4 with TRBJ2-7; D perhaps matches TRBD1 (6 bases). This CDR3 has 15 amino acids. Per the germline V gene, CDR1 is SGHNT and CDR2 is YYREEE (reference sequence). V was cut by 5 bases and J by 3 bases, with 18 bases left in between. In nucleotides, the CDR3 is TGTGCCAGCAGTCCACAGGGAGCTATCGGCTACGAGCAGTACTTC. It translates to CASSPQGAIGYEQYF.

This chain uses TRBV10-1 with TRBJ2-7; 8 bases map to TRBD1. This CDR3 comprises 13 residues. The V segment lost 4 bases and the J segment 7 bases; nucleotides outside the gene matches: 6. Germline values: CDR1 WNHNN, CDR2 SYGVQD (reference sequence). For the CDR3, the DNA is TGCGCCAGCAGTGGGACAGGGTCCGTAGAGCAGTACTTC. Translation: CASSGTGSVEQYF.

This clone was recorded only once. The V and J genes are TRBV5-1 and TRBJ2-7, with a possible D match to TRBD2 (6 bases). Germline assignment: CDR1 SGHRS and CDR2 YFSETQ. V lost 3 bases to trimming and J lost 2 bases, with 15 bases between them. The CDR3 has 15 residues. CDR3 DNA sequence: TGCGCCAGCAGCTCCACCCGGGACTTCACCTACGAGCAGTACTTC. Translated: CASSSTRDFTYEQYF.

The rearrangement joins TRBV12-3 or TRBV12-4 to TRBJ2-7; the D gene is possibly TRBD1 (6 bases). Deletions cut 5 bases from V and 5 bases from J, with 10 bases between. The CDR3 contains 12 residues. CDR3 loop: CASSPGHNEQYF. The CDR3 nucleotides are TGTGCCAGCAGTCCGGGACACAACGAGCAGTACTTC.

This chain joins TRBV21-1 and TRBJ1-2; the table's D call, TRBD1, has no DNA check behind it. TRBV21-1 corresponds to a pseudogene. The CDR3 consists of 13 residues. The CDR3 DNA reads TGTGCCAGTTACAGGGGGCTGTGGTATGGCTACACCTTC. Amino acid sequence: CASYRGLWYGYTF.

The rearrangement joins TRBV19 to TRBJ1-3, with 8 bases that match TRBD1. V lost 2 bases, J lost 3 bases, and 15 bases stayed unmatched. The CDR3 extends over 19 amino acids. Germline assignment: CDR1 LNHDA and CDR2 SQIVND (reference sequence). CDR3: CASSIKRYRGERIGNTIYF. In DNA form, the CDR3 reads TGTGCCAGTAGTATAAAACGCTACAGGGGGGAAAGAATTGGAAACACCATATATTTT.

In its sample, this clone was seen a few times. The CDR3 bases are TGCGCCAGCAGCTTGGCCACGACTAGCGGGAGCCACGAGCAGTACTTC. It yields the protein CASSLATTSGSHEQYF. The chain combines TRBV5-1 with TRBJ2-7; 12 positions agree with TRBD2. Looked up from germline, CDR1 is SGHRS and CDR2 is YFSETQ. Trimming cost V 0 bases and J 5 bases; bases outside gene matches: 6. This CDR3 has 16 amino acids.

This sequence joins TRBV9 and TRBJ2-1; 12 nucleotides agree with TRBD2. The germline CDR1 and CDR2 sequences are SGDLS and YYNGEE. This CDR3 region has 15 residues. With V trimmed by 0 bases and J by 6 bases, 1 base remained unmatched. CDR3 bases: TGTGCCAGCAGCGTAGCTAGCGGGAGGGCCAATGAGCAGTTCTTC. Protein product: CASSVASGRANEQFF.

CDR3 region: CASSIGGKAYEQYF. In DNA, the CDR3 is TGTGCCAGCAGCATAGGGGGTAAAGCCTACGAGCAGTACTTC. V and J are TRBV7-9 and TRBJ2-7; D might be TRBD1 (6 bases). CDR1 is SEHNR, CDR2 FQNEAQ, per germline (reference sequence). The CDR3 is 14 residues long. The V gene lost 5 bases and the J gene lost 2 bases, with 13 bases spanning the gap.

This clone is a singleton in its sample. DNA for the CDR3: TGCAGCGTTGAAGCCCCTGGACTACGGAGGGAGCAGTACTTC. Residues: CSVEAPGLRREQYF. This rearrangement joins TRBV29-1 to TRBJ2-7, with TRBD2 as a possible D gene (6 bases). Per germline, CDR1 SQVTM and CDR2 ANQGSEA. Trimming left V 1 base short and J 7 bases short, with 17 bases between. The CDR3 is 14 residues long.

The V and J genes are TRBV10-1 and TRBJ1-5; D is ambiguous. Per germline, CDR1 WNHNN and CDR2 SYGVQD (reference sequence). The CDR3 extends over 13 amino acids. V was clipped by 2 bases and J by 7 bases, with 9 bases between them. CDR3 loop: CASSENAGQPQHF. The CDR3 nucleotides are TGCGCCAGCAGTGAGAACGCGGGCCAGCCCCAGCATTTT.

V and J are TRBV3-1 (or the pseudogene TRBV3-2) and TRBJ1-2, with 10 bases matching TRBD1. Germline loops: CDR1 LGHDT, CDR2 YNNKEL (reference sequence). The CDR3 is 14 amino acids. Trimming at V came to 4 bases and at J to 7 bases, leaving 6 bases not matched to a gene. The CDR3 sequence: CASSLRQGAGGYTF. CDR3 DNA sequence: TGTGCCAGCAGCCTCCGACAGGGGGCTGGTGGCTACACCTTC.

This chain joins TRBV28 and TRBJ1-4; 10 positions match TRBD1. J gave up 3 bases and V 6 bases, and 19 bases lay outside the gene matches. The V gene's germline CDR1 is MDHEN and CDR2 SYDVKM. This CDR3 region has 20 residues. The CDR3 loop is CASRGFPTGGVYGANEKLFF. CDR3 DNA: TGTGCCAGCAGAGGCTTCCCGACAGGGGGCGTTTATGGTGCTAATGAAAAACTGTTTTTT. Variable domain in full (rest from reference TRBV28 and TRBJ1-4): DVKVTQSSRYLVKRTGEKVFLECVQDMDHENMFWYRQDPGLGLRLIYFSYDVKMKEKGDIPEGYSVSREKKERFSLILESASTNQTSMYLCASRGFPTGGVYGANEKLFFGSGTQLSVL.

The chain links TRBV24-1 to TRBJ2-7; perhaps TRBD2 as D (6 bases). Germline CDR1 KGHDR, CDR2 SFDVKD. The CDR3 consists of 15 residues. The V end lost 4 bases, the J end lost 3 bases, and 15 bases lay between the germline ends. CDR3 nucleotide sequence: TGTGCCACCAGTGAAGGCGGGACCGCCCGCTACGAGCAGTACTTC. Translated, it gives CATSEGGTARYEQYF.

The genes are TRBV30 and TRBJ1-6; D gene unclear. V lost 3 bases, J lost 8 bases, and 14 bases lay in between. The CDR3 length is 14 residues. Germline-derived CDR1 and CDR2 are GTSNPN and SVGIG (reference sequence). CDR3 loop: CAWSAGSRHSPLHF. In DNA, the CDR3 is TGTGCCTGGAGCGCTGGGTCCCGACATTCACCCCTCCACTTT.

The J gene is TRBJ2-3, the V gene TRBV19, with D possibly being TRBD1 (5 bases). This CDR3 spans 13 amino acids. Trimming shortened V by 3 bases and J by 3 bases, and 7 bases separated the two germline ends. Germline loops: CDR1 LNHDA, CDR2 SQIVND (reference sequence). The CDR3: CASSIRGTDTQYF. CDR3 coding DNA: TGTGCCAGTAGTATTAGGGGAACAGATACGCAGTATTTT.

The rearrangement uses TRBV5-1 and TRBJ2-7; tentatively, D is TRBD1 (6 bases). CDR3 length: 12 amino acids. CDR1 is SGHRS, CDR2 YFSETQ, per germline. Between the trimmed V and J ends, which lost 4 bases and 1 base, there was a span of 6 bases. The CDR3 nucleotides are TGCGCCAGCAGCACAGGGTCCTACGAGCAGTACTTC. Its protein is CASSTGSYEQYF.

The gene calls are TRBV5-1 and TRBJ1-1; D remains ambiguous. The CDR3 sequence is 14 residues long. Germline loops: CDR1 SGHRS, CDR2 YFSETQ. Trimming cost V 0 bases and J 1 base, with 7 bases left between them. This chain's CDR3 is CASSLVVGNTEAFF. CDR3 coding DNA: TGCGCCAGCAGCTTGGTGGTAGGGAACACTGAAGCTTTCTTT.